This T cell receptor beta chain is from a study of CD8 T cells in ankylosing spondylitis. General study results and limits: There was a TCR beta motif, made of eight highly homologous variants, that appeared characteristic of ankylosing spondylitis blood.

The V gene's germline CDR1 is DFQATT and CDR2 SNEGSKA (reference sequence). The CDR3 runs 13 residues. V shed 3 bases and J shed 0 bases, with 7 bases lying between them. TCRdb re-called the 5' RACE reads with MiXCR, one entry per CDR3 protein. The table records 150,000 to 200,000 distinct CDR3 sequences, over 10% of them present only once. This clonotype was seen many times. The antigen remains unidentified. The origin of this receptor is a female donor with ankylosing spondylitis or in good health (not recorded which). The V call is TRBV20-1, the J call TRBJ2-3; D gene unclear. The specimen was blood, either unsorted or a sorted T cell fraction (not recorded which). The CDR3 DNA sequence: TGCAGTGCTAGCATGCGGAGCACAGATACGCAGTATTTT. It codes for CSASMRSTDTQYF.